This passage covers 24 T cell receptor beta chains from one sample sequenced in a study of T-cell memory formation after mild COVID-19. TCRdb independently ran MiXCR on the 5' RACE reads; one entry per CDR3 protein. Of about 430,000 distinct CDR3 sequences listed, roughly 18% are singletons. Sequencing was done on a sample of PBMCs or a T cell subset sorted from them (not recorded which). These TCRs come from a man aged 18 to 29 who had mild COVID-19 (a few samples of this study predate the infection). Cell type and time point are not known.

The V call is TRBV5-1, the J call TRBJ2-2, with no clear D. The CDR3 covers 12 residues. Deletions cut 7 bases from V and 6 bases from J, with 10 bases between. The germline V gene has CDR1 SGHRS and CDR2 YFSETQ. As DNA, the CDR3 is TGCGCCAGCGGACGGTACGCCGGGGAGCTGTTTTTT. It translates to CASGRYAGELFF.

This clonotype was observed a handful of times. The chain joins TRBV7-9 to TRBJ2-7; D is unclear. This CDR3 contains 13 residues. CDR1 and CDR2 from the germline V gene are SEHNR and FQNEAQ (reference sequence). Trimming removed 5 bases at V and 0 bases at J, with 8 bases between. The CDR3 DNA sequence: TGTGCCAGCAGCGCTCCGGGCTCCTACGAGCAGTACGTC. It is translated as CASSAPGSYEQYV.

There are a few counts of this clonotype. The chain has TRBV19 and TRBJ2-3; 7 bases fit TRBD1. This CDR3 is built from 13 residues. The junction had 2 bases not matched to a gene; V was cut back by 7 bases and J by 1 base. Looked up from germline, CDR1 is LNHDA and CDR2 is SQIVND (reference sequence). The CDR3: CASNDRGTDTQYF. In DNA form, the CDR3 reads TGTGCCAGTAACGACAGGGGCACAGATACGCAGTATTTT.

Only a few counts were recorded for this clonotype. V usage is TRBV12-3 or TRBV12-4 and J usage is TRBJ2-3; D is uncertain. The CDR3 is made up of 13 amino acids. Trimming pared 3 bases from V and 2 bases from J, leaving 6 bases between. CDR3 loop: CASSFRITDTQYF. The CDR3 DNA reads TGTGCCAGCAGTTTTCGGATCACAGATACGCAGTATTTT.

This clonotype was counted between two and nine times. V usage is TRBV3-1 and J usage is TRBJ2-1; D call uncertain. Germline CDR1 and CDR2: LGHDT and YNNKEL (reference sequence). Trimming left V 1 base short and J 8 bases short, with 9 bases between. CDR3 length: 13 residues. CDR3 region: CASSQASFDEQFF. CDR3 DNA sequence: TGTGCCAGCAGCCAAGCGAGCTTCGATGAGCAGTTCTTC.

The gene calls are TRBV4-3 and TRBJ1-2; TRBD1 is a possible D gene (5 bases). Germline V lookup: CDR1 LGHNA, CDR2 YSLEER. The CDR3 covers 15 residues. The germline V and J ends were trimmed by 0 bases and 3 bases, with 11 bases remaining between them. The CDR3 sequence is CASSQDRGADYGYTF. CDR3 nucleotides: TGCGCCAGCAGCCAAGATAGGGGCGCCGACTATGGCTACACCTTC.

This chain connects TRBV6-2 or TRBV6-3 to TRBJ1-1; tentative D call: TRBD1 (5 bases). The CDR3 sequence is 13 residues long. Germline V gene lookup returns CDR1 MNHEY and CDR2 SVGEGT. Trimming took 7 bases from V and 4 from J, leaving 13 bases between them. The CDR3 spells CASTLGVGTEAFF. Written as DNA, the CDR3 is TGTGCCAGCACCCTAGGGGTGGGCACTGAAGCTTTCTTT.

The chain links TRBV20-1 to TRBJ2-3, with a weak D call TRBD2 (5 bases). Trimming cost V 4 bases and J 0 bases, with 17 bases left between them. There are 16 residues in the CDR3. Germline values: CDR1 DFQATT, CDR2 SNEGSKA (reference sequence). The chain's CDR3 is CSATRLRAASTDTQYF. The CDR3 coding sequence is TGCAGTGCTACCCGCCTAAGAGCGGCCAGCACAGATACGCAGTATTTT.

The rearrangement uses TRBV12-3 or TRBV12-4 and TRBJ2-1; possible D gene TRBD2, 5 bases. V gave up 5 bases and J gave up 8 bases, with 13 bases separating them. The CDR3 contains 13 residues. This chain's CDR3 is CASSQRTPHEQFF. As DNA, the CDR3 is TGTGCCAGCAGTCAGCGGACTCCGCATGAGCAGTTCTTC.

J is TRBJ2-3 and V is TRBV28; 11 nucleotides agree with TRBD1. V trimming: 8 bases; J trimming: 0 bases; junction bases outside the gene matches: 10. The germline V gene has CDR1 MDHEN and CDR2 SYDVKM. The CDR3 spans 17 residues. The CDR3: CASSRDRGDSSTDTQYF. CDR3 DNA sequence: TGTGCCAGCTCCCGGGACAGGGGGGACTCTAGCACAGATACGCAGTATTTT.

The rearrangement uses TRBV4-1 and TRBJ1-4; 9 bases line up with TRBD1. Trimming at V came to 5 bases and at J to 8 bases, leaving 15 bases not matched to a gene. The germline CDR1 and CDR2 sequences are MGHRA and YSYEKL. This CDR3 spans 17 amino acids. CDR3 residues: CASSKSLQGARREKLFF. Written as DNA, the CDR3 is TGCGCCAGCAGCAAATCATTACAGGGGGCGCGAAGGGAAAAACTGTTTTTT.

The chain is built from TRBV5-6 and TRBJ1-2, with 7 bases lining up with TRBD1. V lost 2 bases to trimming and J lost 0 bases; unmatched junction nucleotides: 7. Germline CDR1 SGHDT, CDR2 YYEEEE. The CDR3 sequence is 16 residues long. Here the CDR3 DNA reads TGTGCCAGCAGCTTAAGGACAGGAGACGCTAACTATGGCTACACCTTC. Amino acid sequence: CASSLRTGDANYGYTF.

This chain links TRBV9 with TRBJ2-3, with 10 bases aligning to TRBD2. The CDR3 is 15 residues long. CDR1 and CDR2 (germline): SGDLS, YYNGEE. V shed 3 bases and J 0 bases; nucleotides not matched to a gene: 1. The CDR3 region has the DNA TGTGCCAGCAGCGCACTAGCGGGGAGCACAGATACGCAGTATTTT. Its protein is CASSALAGSTDTQYF.

V and J are TRBV5-6 and TRBJ2-5, with D possibly matching TRBD1 (5 bases). CDR3 length: 15 amino acids. Germline lookup yields CDR1 SGHDT and CDR2 YYEEEE. Trimming took 0 bases from V and 5 from J, leaving 14 bases between them. CDR3 coding DNA: TGTGCCAGCAGCTTGGTCATTCAGGGTATGGAGACCCAGTACTTC. It is translated as CASSLVIQGMETQYF. The full variable domain, completed using reference TRBV5-6 and TRBJ2-5, is DAGVTQSPTHLIKTRGQQVTLRCSPKSGHDTVSWYQQALGQGPQFIFQYYEEEERQRGNFPDRFSGHQFPNYSSELNVNALLLGDSALYLCASSLVIQGMETQYFGPGTRLLVL.

This clonotype was found a few times. This chain joins TRBV3-1 and TRBJ2-7; D might be TRBD1 (6 bases). Trimming took 7 bases from V and 7 from J, leaving 11 bases between them. The CDR3 is 11 residues long. CDR1 is LGHDT and CDR2 is YNNKEL in the germline V gene (reference sequence). CDR3 nucleotides: TGTGCCAGCACATCGAGGGGGGAGCAGTACTTC. Protein: CASTSRGEQYF.

This clonotype was counted at least ten times. The CDR3 bases are TGCAGCGTTGAAGGGGGGGTGGAGACCCAGTACTTC. As protein: CSVEGGVETQYF. The chain couples TRBV29-1 to TRBJ2-5; perhaps TRBD2 as D (6 bases). This CDR3 region has 12 residues. V dropped 1 base and J dropped 5 bases, with 8 bases sitting between them. Germline V gene data show CDR1 as SQVTM and CDR2 as ANQGSEA.

V is TRBV18 and J is TRBJ1-5; D may be TRBD1 (5 bases). Deletions cut 3 bases from V and 2 bases from J, with 14 bases between. In germline, CDR1 is KGHSH, CDR2 LQKENI. The CDR3 totals 16 residues. CDR3 DNA: TGTGCCAGCTCACCCCTACAGGTTGTCGGCAATCAGCCCCAGCATTTT. Translation gives CASSPLQVVGNQPQHF.

This clonotype came up a few times. The chain combines TRBV9 with TRBJ2-7; 8 nucleotides line up with TRBD1. The CDR3 loop spans 16 amino acids. Unmatched junction bases numbered 10, after V lost 4 bases and J lost 1 base. CDR1 is SGDLS and CDR2 is YYNGEE in the germline V gene. For the CDR3, the DNA is TGTGCCAGCAGCCCCACGGACAGGGCCTTTTCCTACGAGCAGTACTTC. It translates to CASSPTDRAFSYEQYF.

The chain uses TRBV4-1 and TRBJ2-3; the D gene is possibly TRBD2 (5 bases). CDR1 is MGHRA, CDR2 YSYEKL, per germline. V lost 5 bases and J 0 bases, leaving 9 bases between the germline ends. The CDR3 runs 14 residues. This CDR3 reads CASSERDSTDTQYF. CDR3 in DNA: TGCGCCAGCAGCGAACGGGATAGCACAGATACGCAGTATTTT.

This clonotype was seen more than once but under ten times. The chain joins TRBV15 to TRBJ2-1; perhaps TRBD2 as D (6 bases). Trimming removed 5 bases at V and 10 bases at J, with 15 bases between. CDR3 length equals 13 residues. Germline CDR1 and CDR2: LNHNV and YYDKDF (reference sequence). DNA of the CDR3: TGTGCCACCAGCGGCGGGATTGCTGGCGAGCAGTTCTTC. Protein product: CATSGGIAGEQFF.

The genes are TRBV12-3 or TRBV12-4 and TRBJ2-5; D is undetermined. V lost 3 bases and J lost 1, with 12 bases in between. This CDR3 contains 15 residues. The DNA of the CDR3 is TGTGCCAGCAGTTTGGGAAGGGCTGGCCAAGAGACCCAGTACTTC. Protein sequence: CASSLGRAGQETQYF.

This clonotype was seen at least ten times. The rearrangement links TRBV20-1 to TRBJ1-4; D is possibly TRBD1 (5 bases). There are 14 residues in the CDR3. Germline-derived CDR1 and CDR2 are DFQATT and SNEGSKA (reference sequence). V was shortened by 6 bases and J by 7 bases, with 18 bases between the two germline ends. CDR3 amino acids: CSAPRSRGGEKLFF. CDR3 DNA sequence: TGCAGTGCACCACGGTCCCGGGGGGGTGAAAAACTGTTTTTT.

This clonotype was observed many times. The rearrangement joins TRBV5-1 to TRBJ1-5; no clear D. CDR1 is SGHRS, CDR2 YFSETQ, per germline. The CDR3 runs 15 residues. Trimming took 4 bases from V and 4 from J, leaving 15 bases between them. In DNA form, the CDR3 reads TGCGCCAGCAGCAGTCACACCGATGATAATCAGCCCCAGCATTTT. Protein: CASSSHTDDNQPQHF.

This clonotype occurred a few times. This sequence joins TRBV7-3 and TRBJ1-1; D is possibly TRBD1 (5 bases). The CDR3 extends over 14 amino acids. The germline gives CDR1 SGHTA, CDR2 FQGTGA. With 4 bases removed from V and 5 bases from J, the gap between germline ends came to 14 bases. CDR3 bases: TGTGCCAGCAGCTCTACGGGGACGGAGACTGAAGCTTTCTTT. It is translated as CASSSTGTETEAFF.